The 9 T cell receptor beta chains below come from one sample, sequenced in a study of PD-1 blockade in classical Hodgkin lymphoma. Each patient relapsed following autologous stem cell transplantation, and prior brentuximab vedotin exposure differed. Clones were read by immunoSEQ multiplex PCR, and TCRdb kept only the in-frame ones, dropping some. The sample contains about 23,000 clones, around 82% of which appear only once. The sequencing here drew on peripheral blood mononuclear cells (PBMCs), taken before the second cycle of nivolumab. These receptors all come from a human donor with classical Hodgkin lymphoma.

The chain links TRBV19 to TRBJ2-3; 10 bases are a match to TRBD2. The length of the CDR3 is 17 residues. Germline V lookup: CDR1 LNHDA, CDR2 SQIVND (reference sequence). With 5 bases clipped from V and 0 bases from J, the junction kept 8 bases outside the gene matches. The CDR3 is CASSLQAGGPSTDTQYF. For the CDR3, the DNA is TGTGCCAGTAGTCTCCAAGCGGGAGGGCCTAGCACAGATACGCAGTATTTT.

V usage is TRBV5-5 and J usage is TRBJ2-7; D ambiguous. V gave up 1 base and J gave up 6 bases, with 14 bases separating them. The CDR3 loop spans 14 amino acids. CDR1 SGHKS and CDR2 YYEKEE come from the germline V gene (reference sequence). This CDR3 reads CASSLTPGPLEQYF. DNA of the CDR3: TGTGCCAGCAGCTTGACTCCCGGGCCTCTCGAGCAGTACTTC.

The gene calls are TRBV10-3 and TRBJ1-5, with D possibly TRBD1 on 5 matching bases. This CDR3 is 13 amino acids long. Trimming left V 4 bases short and J 7 bases short, with 11 bases between. CDR1 and CDR2 from the germline V gene are ENHRY and SYGVKD. The CDR3 loop is CAISGGDRQPQHF. The CDR3 bases are TGTGCCATCAGTGGAGGGGACCGCCAGCCCCAGCATTTT.

The chain employs TRBV6-1 and TRBJ1-2, with a possible D match to TRBD1 (5 bases). CDR3 length: 15 amino acids. Trimming pared 6 bases from V and 7 bases from J, leaving 21 bases between. Germline lookup yields CDR1 MNHNS and CDR2 SASEGT. CDR3 amino acids: CASRAPGPQKGGYTF. The CDR3, as DNA: TGTGCCAGCAGAGCCCCGGGACCCCAAAAAGGTGGCTACACCTTC.

The chain joins TRBV7-8 to TRBJ1-6, with TRBD1 as a possible D gene (5 bases). This CDR3 has 21 amino acids. Per germline, CDR1 SGHVS and CDR2 FQNEAQ. V shed 6 bases and J shed 0 bases, with 27 bases lying between them. CDR3 DNA: TGTGCCAGCAGACCAGTGGGGCCGACGGGACTCCTGAGCTCCTATAATTCACCCCTCCACTTT. It specifies CASRPVGPTGLLSSYNSPLHF.

The rearrangement links TRBV7-9 to TRBJ2-2; 9 bases map to TRBD2. CDR3 length: 16 residues. The V gene's germline CDR1 is SEHNR and CDR2 FQNEAQ (reference sequence). V was pared by 5 bases and J by 2 bases, with 6 bases of the junction left unmatched. The CDR3: CASSPGTSLNTGELFF. CDR3 nucleotide sequence: TGTGCCAGCAGCCCAGGGACTAGCTTAAACACCGGGGAGCTGTTTTTT.

The J gene is TRBJ2-5, the V gene TRBV28; 9 nucleotides agree with TRBD1. The ends lost 5 bases at V and 2 bases at J; junction bases unmatched: 6. CDR1 and CDR2 (germline): MDHEN, SYDVKM. CDR3 length equals 15 residues. The CDR3 DNA sequence: TGTGCCAGCAGTCCGGGACAGGGAAGGCAAGAGACCCAGTACTTC. Its translation: CASSPGQGRQETQYF.

This chain uses TRBV6-1 with TRBJ1-1, with unresolved D. This CDR3 has 11 residues. The V end was cut by 9 bases, the J end by 6 bases, with 11 bases between. CDR1 MNHNS and CDR2 SASEGT come from the germline V gene. The CDR3 loop is CASGRGAEAFF. The CDR3 DNA reads TGTGCCAGTGGCCGCGGGGCTGAAGCTTTCTTT.

V usage is TRBV7-9 and J usage is TRBJ1-1, with D unclear. Germline-derived CDR1 and CDR2 are SEHNR and FQNEAQ (reference sequence). Deletions cut 5 bases from V and 0 bases from J, with 16 bases between. CDR3 length: 16 amino acids. CDR3 amino acids: CASSPGPAFVNTEAFF. DNA of the CDR3: TGTGCCAGCAGCCCTGGACCGGCCTTTGTGAACACTGAAGCTTTCTTT.